These 9 T cell receptor beta chains were sequenced from one sample in a study of blood T cell repertoires in COVID-19. Sequencing used immunoSEQ multiplex PCR; TCRdb keeps in-frame clones, though not all of them. This table has around 230,000 clones, around 87% appearing once. The sample taken for sequencing was peripheral blood. Receptors were obtained from a man aged 55 to 70 who had recovered from COVID-19.

The V gene is TRBV7-9, the J gene TRBJ2-3; 8 nucleotides line up with TRBD1. The V gene end was trimmed by 5 bases and the J gene end by 12 bases; junction bases not matched to a gene: 10. Per germline, CDR1 SEHNR and CDR2 FQNEAQ (reference sequence). The CDR3 has 13 amino acids. The CDR3 DNA sequence: TGTGCCAGCAGCCGGGAGCAGGGGGCGAGTCAGTATTTT. Protein product: CASSREQGASQYF. Variable domain in full (rest from reference TRBV7-9 and TRBJ2-3): DTGVSQNPRHKITKRGQNVTFRCDPISEHNRLYWYRQTLGQGPEFLTYFQNEAQLEKSRLLSDRFSAERPKGSFSTLEIQRTEQGDSAMYLCASSREQGASQYFGPGTRLTVL.

V and J are TRBV7-6 and TRBJ2-3; 8 bases align to TRBD2. The CDR3 covers 15 residues. Germline assignment: CDR1 SGHVS and CDR2 FNYEAQ. After removal of 4 bases from V and 7 bases from J, the junction contained 10 bases not matched to a gene. Written as DNA, the CDR3 is TGTGCCAGCAGCTCCCTCGGGGGGGGGAGGAATACGCAGTATTTT. Amino acids: CASSSLGGGRNTQYF.

The chain joins TRBV5-8 to TRBJ2-7; 12 nucleotides agree with TRBD2. V trimming: 2 bases; J trimming: 4 bases; junction bases outside the gene matches: 1. Germline values: CDR1 SGHTS, CDR2 YDEGEE. The CDR3 covers 14 residues. CDR3 DNA: TGTGCCAGCAGCTTACTAGCGGGGGGATACGAGCAGTACTTC. Protein product: CASSLLAGGYEQYF.

The V and J genes are TRBV28 and TRBJ1-1; perhaps TRBD1 as D (5 bases). In germline, CDR1 is MDHEN, CDR2 SYDVKM. The CDR3 totals 14 residues. Trimming pared 5 bases from V and 3 bases from J, leaving 13 bases between. In DNA form, the CDR3 reads TGTGCCAGCAGTCCGAGCAGGGATTACACTGAAGCTTTCTTT. Its translation is CASSPSRDYTEAFF.

The genes are TRBV21-1 and TRBJ1-1. TRBV21-1 is labeled a pseudogene. The CDR3 has 14 amino acids. Written as DNA, the CDR3 is TGTGCCAGCAGCAAAGCGCTTATAAGCCTTGAAGCTTTCTTT. This codes for CASSKALISLEAFF.

The chain has TRBV30 and TRBJ1-1; 9 positions match TRBD1. Germline CDR1 reads GTSNPN; CDR2 reads SVGIG (reference sequence). The CDR3 loop spans 15 amino acids. The V segment lost 0 bases and the J segment 1 base; nucleotides outside the gene matches: 3. This chain's CDR3 is CAWSVPDRGNTEAFF. In DNA, the CDR3 is TGTGCCTGGAGTGTACCGGACAGGGGGAACACTGAAGCTTTCTTT. Complete variable domain (other parts from reference TRBV30 and TRBJ1-1): SQTIHQWPATLVQPVGSPLSLECTVEGTSNPNLYWYRQAAGRGLQLLFYSVGIGQISSEVPQNLSASRPQDRQFILSSKKLLLSDSGFYLCAWSVPDRGNTEAFFGQGTRLTVV.

The chain carries TRBV6-5 and TRBJ2-1; D possibly corresponds to TRBD2 (7 bases). From germline, CDR1 is MNHEY and CDR2 SVGAGI. CDR3 length: 15 amino acids. Trimming took off 2 bases at V and 7 bases at J, with 15 bases between the two ends. The CDR3 region has the DNA TGTGCCAGCAGTTACAAGTCGGGGGGCGGAAATGAGCAGTTCTTC. This translates into CASSYKSGGGNEQFF.

The sample holds one count of this clone. CDR3 nucleotides: TGTGCCAGCAGCGTATACCCGGGACAGGGACGCCAGCCCCAGCATTTT. Protein product: CASSVYPGQGRQPQHF. The chain carries TRBV5-7 and TRBJ1-5, with TRBD1 matching over 9 bases. TRBV5-7 is labeled an ORF, and its function is uncertain. V gave up 4 bases and J gave up 7 bases; unmatched junction bases: 12. The CDR3 runs 16 residues.

The rearrangement joins TRBV2 to TRBJ2-1, with 8 bases lining up with TRBD1. The germline gives CDR1 SNHLY, CDR2 FYNNEI. CDR3 size: 15 residues. Unmatched junction bases numbered 9, after V lost 6 bases and J lost 5 bases. Here the CDR3 DNA reads TGTGCCAGCAGGGCCCAGGGGGCGCAGCACAATGAGCAGTTCTTC. Protein sequence: CASRAQGAQHNEQFF.